This entry lists 11 T cell receptor beta chains sequenced from one sample in a study of CD4 T cells in lung cancer. The lung tissue was taken at least 3 cm from the tumor in the same resection. Assay: immunoSEQ multiplex PCR; the TCRdb copy retains only in-frame clones and omits some. Here the sample spans 10,000 to 11,000 clones, about 62% being singletons. Sequencing was done on a sample of normal lung tissue taken away from the tumor. The receptors originated from a man in his 60s with non-small cell lung cancer.

Judged by abundance, this clone is medium-sized. The chain is built from TRBV30 and TRBJ2-1; D perhaps matches TRBD2 (7 bases). The CDR3 is made up of 14 amino acids. V was clipped by 1 base and J by 10 bases, with 17 bases between them. Germline CDR1 and CDR2: GTSNPN and SVGIG (reference sequence). CDR3 in amino acids: CAWSGGRESSEQFF. In nucleotides, the CDR3 is TGTGCCTGGAGTGGGGGGCGGGAGTCATCGGAGCAGTTCTTC.

This chain uses TRBV19 with TRBJ2-3, with 11 bases aligning to TRBD1. Trimming took 6 bases from V and 6 from J; bases not matched to a gene: 11. This CDR3 spans 16 amino acids. Germline CDR1 reads LNHDA; CDR2 reads SQIVND (reference sequence). Here the CDR3 reads CASRDPGQGAADTQYF. The CDR3 nucleotides are TGTGCCAGTAGGGATCCAGGACAGGGGGCAGCGGATACGCAGTATTTT.

This chain connects TRBV6-6 to TRBJ2-3; D not resolved. Germline lookup yields CDR1 MNHNY and CDR2 SVGAGI (reference sequence). The V gene lost 6 bases and the J gene lost 6 bases, with 13 bases spanning the gap. The CDR3 loop spans 13 amino acids. The CDR3 region has the DNA TGTGCCAGCAGGAGAGGTGGCCGCGATACGCAGTATTTT. It codes for CASRRGGRDTQYF.

The rearrangement uses TRBV9 and TRBJ2-5, with 10 bases matching TRBD1. The length of the CDR3 is 17 residues. Germline lookup yields CDR1 SGDLS and CDR2 YYNGEE. V lost 1 base, J lost 2 bases, and 8 bases stayed unmatched. CDR3 loop: CASSVSSGTGVQETQYF. The CDR3 DNA reads TGTGCCAGCAGCGTATCATCAGGGACAGGGGTACAAGAGACCCAGTACTTC.

The chain couples TRBV4-1 to TRBJ1-2; 9 bases agree with TRBD1. The CDR3 length is 14 residues. J lost 4 bases, V lost 8 bases, and 8 bases had no gene match. Germline loops: CDR1 MGHRA, CDR2 YSYEKL. The CDR3: CASSQTGGIYGYTF. CDR3 in DNA: TGCGCCAGCTCTCAGACAGGGGGGATCTATGGCTACACCTTC.

The genes are TRBV7-9 and TRBJ1-4; possible D gene TRBD1, 6 bases. V dropped 2 bases and J dropped 3 bases, with 10 bases sitting between them. Per germline, CDR1 SEHNR and CDR2 FQNEAQ (reference sequence). This CDR3 is built from 15 residues. The CDR3 region is CASSLRGAANEKLFF. DNA for the CDR3: TGTGCCAGCAGCTTACGGGGGGCGGCTAATGAAAAACTGTTTTTT.

This clone was seen a handful of times. The genes are TRBV29-1 and TRBJ1-5; 9 bases align to TRBD1. Germline CDR1 and CDR2: SQVTM and ANQGSEA. V gave up 6 bases and J gave up 6 bases; unmatched junction bases: 3. This CDR3 is 12 amino acids long. This CDR3 is CSVVDRGQPQHF. CDR3 DNA sequence: TGCAGCGTCGTGGACAGGGGTCAGCCCCAGCATTTT.

The chain has TRBV11-2 and TRBJ2-3, with D perhaps TRBD2 (5 bases). The CDR3 length is 14 residues. Deletions cut 5 bases from V and 8 bases from J, with 17 bases between. From germline, CDR1 is SGHAT and CDR2 FQNNGV. CDR3 sequence: CASSIPANGVTQYF. The CDR3, as DNA: TGTGCCAGCAGCATTCCGGCCAACGGGGTTACGCAGTATTTT.

Relative to its sample, this clone is medium-sized. V is TRBV5-1 and J is TRBJ1-5; 11 positions match TRBD1. The CDR3 has 14 residues. CDR1 and CDR2 from the germline V gene are SGHRS and YFSETQ. After removal of 3 bases from V and 5 bases from J, the junction contained 1 base not matched to a gene. The CDR3 region is CASSWGQGDQPQHF. CDR3 bases: TGCGCCAGCAGCTGGGGACAGGGGGATCAGCCCCAGCATTTT.

The rearrangement joins TRBV5-1 to TRBJ2-7, with 10 bases matching TRBD2. CDR1 is SGHRS and CDR2 is YFSETQ in the germline V gene. V was pared by 2 bases and J by 2 bases, with 4 bases of the junction left unmatched. This CDR3 region has 15 residues. The CDR3 region is CASSLRTSGPYEQYF. The CDR3 bases are TGCGCCAGCAGCTTAAGGACTAGCGGTCCCTACGAGCAGTACTTC.

This clone has just a few counts. The chain employs TRBV6-1 and TRBJ1-2; 10 bases align to TRBD1. Germline V gene data show CDR1 as MNHNS and CDR2 as SASEGT. This CDR3 contains 13 residues. V lost 6 bases, J lost 7 bases, and 5 bases stayed unmatched. Written as DNA, the CDR3 is TGTGCCAGCAGCCCGGACAGGGGGGCTGGCTACACCTTC. This gives the protein CASSPDRGAGYTF.